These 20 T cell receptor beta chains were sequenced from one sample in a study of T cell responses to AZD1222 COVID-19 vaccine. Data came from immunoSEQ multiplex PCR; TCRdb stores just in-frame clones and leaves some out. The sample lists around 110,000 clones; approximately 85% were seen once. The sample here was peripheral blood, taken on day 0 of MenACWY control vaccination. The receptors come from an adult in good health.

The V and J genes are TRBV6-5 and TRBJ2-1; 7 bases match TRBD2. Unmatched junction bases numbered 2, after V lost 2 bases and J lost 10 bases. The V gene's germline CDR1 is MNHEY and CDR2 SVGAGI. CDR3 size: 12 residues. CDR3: CASSYNSGEQFF. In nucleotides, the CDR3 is TGTGCCAGCAGTTACAATAGCGGGGAGCAGTTCTTC.

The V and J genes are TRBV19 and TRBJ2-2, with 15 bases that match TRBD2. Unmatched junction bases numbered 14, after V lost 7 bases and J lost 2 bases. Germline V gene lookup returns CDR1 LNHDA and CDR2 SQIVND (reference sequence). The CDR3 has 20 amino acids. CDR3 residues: CASTQMGLAGGGPNTGELFF. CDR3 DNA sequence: TGTGCCAGTACCCAGATGGGACTAGCGGGGGGAGGCCCTAACACCGGGGAGCTGTTTTTT.

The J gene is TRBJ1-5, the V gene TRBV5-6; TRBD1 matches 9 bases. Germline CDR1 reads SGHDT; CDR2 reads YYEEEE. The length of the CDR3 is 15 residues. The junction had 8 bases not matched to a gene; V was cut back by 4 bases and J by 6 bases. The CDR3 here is CASSPYRGPGQPQHF. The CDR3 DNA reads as TGTGCCAGCAGCCCGTACAGGGGGCCTGGTCAGCCCCAGCATTTT.

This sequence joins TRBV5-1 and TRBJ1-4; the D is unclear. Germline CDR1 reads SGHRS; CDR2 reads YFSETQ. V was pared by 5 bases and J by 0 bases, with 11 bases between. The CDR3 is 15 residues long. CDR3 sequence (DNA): TGCGCCAGCAGGGTCCAACGAGCAACTAATGAAAAACTGTTTTTT. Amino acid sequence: CASRVQRATNEKLFF.

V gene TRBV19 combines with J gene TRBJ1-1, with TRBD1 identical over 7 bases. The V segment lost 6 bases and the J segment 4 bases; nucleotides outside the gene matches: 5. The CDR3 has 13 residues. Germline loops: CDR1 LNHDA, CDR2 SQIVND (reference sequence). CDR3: CASRAGGSTEAFF. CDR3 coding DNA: TGTGCCAGTAGAGCAGGGGGTAGCACTGAAGCTTTCTTT.

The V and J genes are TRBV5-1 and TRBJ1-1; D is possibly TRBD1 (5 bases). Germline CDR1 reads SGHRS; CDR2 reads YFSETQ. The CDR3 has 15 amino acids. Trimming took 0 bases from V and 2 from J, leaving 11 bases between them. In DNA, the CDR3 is TGCGCCAGCAGCTTGGAGGCAGGGCTAAACACTGAAGCTTTCTTT. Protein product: CASSLEAGLNTEAFF.

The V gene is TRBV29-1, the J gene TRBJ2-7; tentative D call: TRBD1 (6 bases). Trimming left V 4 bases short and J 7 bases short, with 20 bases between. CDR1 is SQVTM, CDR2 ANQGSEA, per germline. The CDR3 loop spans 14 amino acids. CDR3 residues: CSVVDRRSRWEQYF. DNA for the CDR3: TGCAGCGTTGTCGACAGGAGGTCCCGGTGGGAGCAGTACTTC.

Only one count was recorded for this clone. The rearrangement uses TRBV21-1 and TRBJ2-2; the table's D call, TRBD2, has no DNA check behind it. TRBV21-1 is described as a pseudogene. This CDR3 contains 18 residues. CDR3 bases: TGTGCCAGCAGCAGCTTGAGGAGGGCGCCGGCCGTCACCGGGGAGCTGTTTTTT. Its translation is CASSSLRRAPAVTGELFF.

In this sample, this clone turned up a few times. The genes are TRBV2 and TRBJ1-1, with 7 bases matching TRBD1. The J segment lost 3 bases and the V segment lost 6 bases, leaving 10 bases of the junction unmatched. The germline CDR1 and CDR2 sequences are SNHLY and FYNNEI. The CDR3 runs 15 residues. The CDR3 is CASRGGTAWDTEAFF. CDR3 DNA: TGTGCCAGCAGGGGAGGGACAGCCTGGGACACTGAAGCTTTCTTT. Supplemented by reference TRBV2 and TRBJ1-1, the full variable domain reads EPEVTQTPSHQVTQMGQEVILRCVPISNHLYFYWYRQILGQKVEFLVSFYNNEISEKSEIFDDQFSVERPDGSNFTLKIRSTKLEDSAMYFCASRGGTAWDTEAFFGQGTRLTVV.

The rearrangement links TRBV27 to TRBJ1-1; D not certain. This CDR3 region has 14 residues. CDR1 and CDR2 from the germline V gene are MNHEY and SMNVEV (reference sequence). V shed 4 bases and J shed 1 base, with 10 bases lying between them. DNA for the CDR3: TGTGCCAGCAGTTCCCTAACATCGAACACTGAAGCTTTCTTT. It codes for CASSSLTSNTEAFF.

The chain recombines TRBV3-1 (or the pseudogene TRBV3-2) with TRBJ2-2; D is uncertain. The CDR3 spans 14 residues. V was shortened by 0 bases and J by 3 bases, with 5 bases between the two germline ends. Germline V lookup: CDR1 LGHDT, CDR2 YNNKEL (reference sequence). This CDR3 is CASSQDLYTGELFF. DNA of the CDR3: TGTGCCAGCAGCCAAGATCTCTACACCGGGGAGCTGTTTTTT.

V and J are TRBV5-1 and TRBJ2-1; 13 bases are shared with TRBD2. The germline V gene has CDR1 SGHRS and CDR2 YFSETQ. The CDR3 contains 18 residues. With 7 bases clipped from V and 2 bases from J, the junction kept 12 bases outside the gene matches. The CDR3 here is CASQPGLAGLVAYNEQFF. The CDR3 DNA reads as TGCGCCAGCCAACCGGGACTAGCGGGGTTGGTGGCCTACAATGAGCAGTTCTTC.

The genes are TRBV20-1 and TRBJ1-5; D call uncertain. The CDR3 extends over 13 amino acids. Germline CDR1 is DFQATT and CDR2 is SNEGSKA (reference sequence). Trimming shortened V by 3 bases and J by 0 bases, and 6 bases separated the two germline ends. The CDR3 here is CSASRDSNQPQHF. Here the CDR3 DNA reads TGCAGTGCTAGTAGGGATAGCAATCAGCCCCAGCATTTT.

The CDR3 loop reads CATRPTATGELFF. CDR3 nucleotide sequence: TGTGCCACCAGGCCGACTGCGACCGGGGAGCTGTTTTTT. This chain links TRBV24-1 with TRBJ2-2; D gene unclear. The CDR3 is 13 residues long. Germline loops: CDR1 KGHDR, CDR2 SFDVKD. V shed 7 bases and J shed 5 bases, with 10 bases lying between them.

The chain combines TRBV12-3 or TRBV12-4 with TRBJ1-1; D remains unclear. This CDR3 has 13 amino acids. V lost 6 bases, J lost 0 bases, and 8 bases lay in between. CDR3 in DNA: TGTGCCAGCAGCCGTACTATGAACACTGAAGCTTTCTTT. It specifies CASSRTMNTEAFF.

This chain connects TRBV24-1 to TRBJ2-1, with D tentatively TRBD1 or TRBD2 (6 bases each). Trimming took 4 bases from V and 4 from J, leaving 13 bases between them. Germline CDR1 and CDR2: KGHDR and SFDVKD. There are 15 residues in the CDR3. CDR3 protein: CATSDGGPLYNEQFF. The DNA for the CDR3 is TGTGCCACCAGTGACGGGGGCCCCCTATACAATGAGCAGTTCTTC.

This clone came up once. CDR3 sequence (DNA): TGCGCCAGCAGCCAAGAACGCCGTTTTCAAGAGACCCAGTACTTC. As protein: CASSQERRFQETQYF. The rearrangement uses TRBV4-3 and TRBJ2-5, with D unclear. The V gene lost 0 bases and the J gene lost 2 bases, with 10 bases spanning the gap. From germline, CDR1 is LGHNA and CDR2 YSLEER. The CDR3 covers 15 residues.

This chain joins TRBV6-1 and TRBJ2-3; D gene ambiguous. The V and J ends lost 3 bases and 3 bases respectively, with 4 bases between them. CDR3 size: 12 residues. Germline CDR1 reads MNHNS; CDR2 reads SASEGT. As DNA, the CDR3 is TGTGCCAGCAGTGAGAGGACAGATACGCAGTATTTT. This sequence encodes CASSERTDTQYF.

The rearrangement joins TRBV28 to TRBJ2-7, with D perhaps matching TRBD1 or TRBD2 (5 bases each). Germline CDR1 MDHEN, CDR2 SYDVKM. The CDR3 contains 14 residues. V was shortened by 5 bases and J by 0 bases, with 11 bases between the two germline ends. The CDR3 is CASSMSGSSYEQYF. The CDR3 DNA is TGTGCCAGCAGTATGTCAGGGAGCTCCTACGAGCAGTACTTC.

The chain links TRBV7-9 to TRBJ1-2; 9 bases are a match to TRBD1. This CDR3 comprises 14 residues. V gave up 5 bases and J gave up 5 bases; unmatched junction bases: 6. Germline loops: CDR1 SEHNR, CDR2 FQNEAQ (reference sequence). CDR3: CASSPGQGIYGYTF. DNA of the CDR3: TGTGCCAGCAGCCCGGGACAGGGAATATATGGCTACACCTTC.